Following are 9 T cell receptor beta chains from one sample sequenced in a study of shared clonotypes between healthy human individuals. Here immunoSEQ multiplex PCR was the method, and the copy in TCRdb shows in-frame clones only, minus some. This sample has roughly 2 million clones, with around 95% found just once. The specimen was naive CD4+ T cells sorted from blood. Specified subset: CD45RA+ positively selected. These receptors came from a young man in good health.

J is TRBJ1-1 and V is TRBV6-5; TRBD1 matches 9 bases. This CDR3 spans 11 amino acids. Germline values: CDR1 MNHEY, CDR2 SVGAGI. V dropped 6 bases and J dropped 10; count of bases not matched to a gene: 3. CDR3 coding DNA: TGTGCCAGCAGGGGACAGGGTTCAGCTTTCTTT. Amino acids: CASRGQGSAFF.

The chain recombines TRBV2 with TRBJ1-2, with 8 bases fitting TRBD1. The CDR3 extends over 13 amino acids. Germline lookup yields CDR1 SNHLY and CDR2 FYNNEI. Germline trimming cut 6 bases from V and 5 bases from J; bases unmatched to any gene: 5. CDR3 DNA: TGTGCCAGCAGGCTACAGGGGGAGTATGGCTACACCTTC. Translating it yields CASRLQGEYGYTF.

The gene calls are TRBV11-3 and TRBJ1-1; possibly TRBD1 for D (6 bases). Germline V gene data show CDR1 as SGHNT and CDR2 as YENEEA. This CDR3 is 12 amino acids long. V gave up 1 base and J gave up 6 bases, with 6 bases separating them. The CDR3 DNA is TGTGCCAGCAGCTTAGGGACAGCTGAAGCTTTCTTT. Residues: CASSLGTAEAFF.

This chain connects TRBV7-2 to TRBJ2-5; 7 nucleotides line up with TRBD1. CDR1 and CDR2 (germline): SGHTA, FQGNSA. V trimming: 1 base; J trimming: 6 bases; junction bases outside the gene matches: 8. The CDR3 has 15 amino acids. The CDR3 DNA reads as TGTGCCAGCAGCTTAGGAGGGGGCGATCAAAAGACCCAGTACTTC. The encoded protein is CASSLGGGDQKTQYF.

The chain is built from TRBV5-1 and TRBJ2-1; D is unresolved. V was shortened by 5 bases and J by 5 bases, with 14 bases between the two germline ends. Germline V lookup: CDR1 SGHRS, CDR2 YFSETQ. This CDR3 is built from 14 residues. The CDR3 loop is CASSYVFGDNEQFF. The CDR3 region has the DNA TGCGCCAGCAGTTATGTGTTTGGAGACAATGAGCAGTTCTTC. Together with reference TRBV5-1 and TRBJ2-1, the CDR3 gives the full variable domain: KAGVTQTPRYLIKTRGQQVTLSCSPISGHRSVSWYQQTPGQGLQFLFEYFSETQRNKGNFPGRFSGRQFSNSRSEMNVSTLELGDSALYLCASSYVFGDNEQFFGPGTRLTVL.

This chain joins TRBV6-5 and TRBJ1-5; D is ambiguous. The CDR3 runs 14 residues. Between the trimmed V and J ends, which lost 5 bases and 0 bases, there was a span of 8 bases. CDR1 is MNHEY, CDR2 SVGAGI, per germline. CDR3 nucleotides: TGTGCCAGCAGTCCGGATCATAGCAATCAGCCCCAGCATTTT. It translates to CASSPDHSNQPQHF.

The V gene is TRBV15, the J gene TRBJ2-7; 7 positions agree with TRBD2. The germline V gene encodes CDR1 LNHNV and CDR2 YYDKDF (reference sequence). V shed 2 bases, J shed 3 bases, and the junction held 7 bases outside the gene matches. The CDR3 totals 15 residues. The DNA for the CDR3 is TGTGCCACCAGCAGACCTCAGCGGGGATTCTACGAGCAGTACTTC. Amino acids: CATSRPQRGFYEQYF.

This chain joins TRBV5-6 and TRBJ2-7; D not certain. The germline V and J ends were trimmed by 4 bases and 3 bases, with 23 bases remaining between them. CDR1 and CDR2 (germline): SGHDT, YYEEEE. The CDR3 is 17 amino acids. The DNA for the CDR3 is TGTGCCAGCAGCCTCCCTGGATCGAAGATTACCGACTACGAGCAGTACTTC. It yields the protein CASSLPGSKITDYEQYF.

V is TRBV5-6 and J is TRBJ1-2; TRBD1 aligns across 7 bases. The V segment lost 2 bases and the J segment 0 bases; nucleotides outside the gene matches: 4. This CDR3 comprises 15 residues. Germline CDR1 SGHDT, CDR2 YYEEEE. In nucleotides, the CDR3 is TGTGCCAGCAGCTTCGGGGACAGTACTAACTATGGCTACACCTTC. Its translation is CASSFGDSTNYGYTF.